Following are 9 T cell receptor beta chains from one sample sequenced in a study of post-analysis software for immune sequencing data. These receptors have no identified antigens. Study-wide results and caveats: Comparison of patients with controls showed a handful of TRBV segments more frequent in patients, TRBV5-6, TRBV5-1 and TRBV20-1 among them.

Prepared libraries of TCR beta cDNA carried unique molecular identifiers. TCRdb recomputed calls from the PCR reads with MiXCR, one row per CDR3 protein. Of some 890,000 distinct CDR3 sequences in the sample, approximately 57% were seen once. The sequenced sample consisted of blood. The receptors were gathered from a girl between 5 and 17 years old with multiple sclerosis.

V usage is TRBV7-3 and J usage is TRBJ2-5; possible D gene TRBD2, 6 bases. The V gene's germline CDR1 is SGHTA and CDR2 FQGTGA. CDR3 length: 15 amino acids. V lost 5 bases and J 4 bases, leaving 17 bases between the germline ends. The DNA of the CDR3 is TGTGCCAGCAGCCCCCAGGGACCGGGGGTAGAGACCCAGTACTTC. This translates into CASSPQGPGVETQYF.

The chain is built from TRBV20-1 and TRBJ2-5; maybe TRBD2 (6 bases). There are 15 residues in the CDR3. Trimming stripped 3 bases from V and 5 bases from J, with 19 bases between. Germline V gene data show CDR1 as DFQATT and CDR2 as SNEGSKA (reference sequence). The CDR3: CSASPGSGDSETQYF. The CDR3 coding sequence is TGCAGTGCTAGTCCCGGTTCGGGGGATTCGGAGACCCAGTACTTC.

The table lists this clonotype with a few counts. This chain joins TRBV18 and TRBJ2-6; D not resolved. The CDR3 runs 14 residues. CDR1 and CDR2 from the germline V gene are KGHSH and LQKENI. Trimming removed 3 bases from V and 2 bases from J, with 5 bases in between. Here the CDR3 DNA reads TGTGCCAGCTCACCGGACCCTGGGGCCAACGTCCTGACTTTC. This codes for CASSPDPGANVLTF. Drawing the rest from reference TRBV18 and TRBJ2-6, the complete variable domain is NAGVMQNPRHLVRRRGQEARLRCSPMKGHSHVYWYRQLPEEGLKFMVYLQKENIIDESGMPKERFSAEFPKEGPSILRIQQVVRGDSAAYFCASSPDPGANVLTFGAGSRLTVL.

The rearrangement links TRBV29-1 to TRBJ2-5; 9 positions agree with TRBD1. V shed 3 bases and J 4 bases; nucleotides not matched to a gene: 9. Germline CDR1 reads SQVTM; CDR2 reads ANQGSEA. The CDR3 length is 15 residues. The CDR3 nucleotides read TGCAGCGTTGAGTCGGGGACAGGGTGGAGAGAGACCCAGTACTTC. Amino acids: CSVESGTGWRETQYF.

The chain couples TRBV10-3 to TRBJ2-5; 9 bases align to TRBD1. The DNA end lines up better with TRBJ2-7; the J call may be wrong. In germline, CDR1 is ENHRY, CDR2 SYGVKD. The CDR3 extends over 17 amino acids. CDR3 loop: CAISESTDRGILYEQYF. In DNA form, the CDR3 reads TGTGCCATCAGTGAGTCGACTGACAGGGGGATATTGTACGAGCAGTACTTC.

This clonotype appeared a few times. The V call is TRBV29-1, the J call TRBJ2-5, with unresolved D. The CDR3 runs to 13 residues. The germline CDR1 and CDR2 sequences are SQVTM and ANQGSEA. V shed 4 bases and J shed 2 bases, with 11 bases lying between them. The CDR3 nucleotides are TGCAGCGTTGGTGTATCCAGTCAAGAGACCCAGTACTTC. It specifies CSVGVSSQETQYF.

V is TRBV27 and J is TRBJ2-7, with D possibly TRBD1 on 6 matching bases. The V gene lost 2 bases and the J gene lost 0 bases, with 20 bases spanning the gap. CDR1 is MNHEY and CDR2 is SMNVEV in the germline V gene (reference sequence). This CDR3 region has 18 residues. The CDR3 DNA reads TGTGCCAGCAGTTTACAAGGGGGACCACAGGTGAACTCCTACGAGCAGTACTTC. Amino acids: CASSLQGGPQVNSYEQYF.

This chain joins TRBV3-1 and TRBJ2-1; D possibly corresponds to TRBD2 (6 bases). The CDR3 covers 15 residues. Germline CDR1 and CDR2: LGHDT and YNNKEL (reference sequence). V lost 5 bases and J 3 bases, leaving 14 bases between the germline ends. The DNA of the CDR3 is TGTGCCAGCAGCACCCTAGGCGGGGTCTACAATGAGCAGTTCTTC. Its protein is CASSTLGGVYNEQFF.

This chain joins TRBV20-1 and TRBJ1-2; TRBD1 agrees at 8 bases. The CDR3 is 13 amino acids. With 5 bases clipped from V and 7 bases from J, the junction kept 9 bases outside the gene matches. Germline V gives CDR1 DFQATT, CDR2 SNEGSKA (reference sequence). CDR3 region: CSALTGVSFGYTF. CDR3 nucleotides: TGCAGTGCTTTGACAGGGGTGTCATTTGGCTACACCTTC.